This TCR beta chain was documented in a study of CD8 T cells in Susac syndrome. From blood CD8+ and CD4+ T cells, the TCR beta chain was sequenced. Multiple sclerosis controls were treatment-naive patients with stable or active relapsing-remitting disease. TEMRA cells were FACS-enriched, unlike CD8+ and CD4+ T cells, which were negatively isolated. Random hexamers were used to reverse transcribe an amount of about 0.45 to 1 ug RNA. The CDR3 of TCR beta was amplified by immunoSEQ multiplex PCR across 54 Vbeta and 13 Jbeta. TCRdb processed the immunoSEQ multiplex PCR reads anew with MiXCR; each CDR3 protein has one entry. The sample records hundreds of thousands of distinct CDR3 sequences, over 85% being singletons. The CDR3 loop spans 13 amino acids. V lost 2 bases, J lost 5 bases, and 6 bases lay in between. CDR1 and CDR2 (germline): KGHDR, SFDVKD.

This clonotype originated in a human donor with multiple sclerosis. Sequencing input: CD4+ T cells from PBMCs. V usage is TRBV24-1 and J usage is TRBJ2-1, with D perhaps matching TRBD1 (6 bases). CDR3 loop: CATSDWTDNEQFF. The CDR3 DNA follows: TGTGCCACCAGTGATTGGACAGACAATGAGCAGTTCTTC.